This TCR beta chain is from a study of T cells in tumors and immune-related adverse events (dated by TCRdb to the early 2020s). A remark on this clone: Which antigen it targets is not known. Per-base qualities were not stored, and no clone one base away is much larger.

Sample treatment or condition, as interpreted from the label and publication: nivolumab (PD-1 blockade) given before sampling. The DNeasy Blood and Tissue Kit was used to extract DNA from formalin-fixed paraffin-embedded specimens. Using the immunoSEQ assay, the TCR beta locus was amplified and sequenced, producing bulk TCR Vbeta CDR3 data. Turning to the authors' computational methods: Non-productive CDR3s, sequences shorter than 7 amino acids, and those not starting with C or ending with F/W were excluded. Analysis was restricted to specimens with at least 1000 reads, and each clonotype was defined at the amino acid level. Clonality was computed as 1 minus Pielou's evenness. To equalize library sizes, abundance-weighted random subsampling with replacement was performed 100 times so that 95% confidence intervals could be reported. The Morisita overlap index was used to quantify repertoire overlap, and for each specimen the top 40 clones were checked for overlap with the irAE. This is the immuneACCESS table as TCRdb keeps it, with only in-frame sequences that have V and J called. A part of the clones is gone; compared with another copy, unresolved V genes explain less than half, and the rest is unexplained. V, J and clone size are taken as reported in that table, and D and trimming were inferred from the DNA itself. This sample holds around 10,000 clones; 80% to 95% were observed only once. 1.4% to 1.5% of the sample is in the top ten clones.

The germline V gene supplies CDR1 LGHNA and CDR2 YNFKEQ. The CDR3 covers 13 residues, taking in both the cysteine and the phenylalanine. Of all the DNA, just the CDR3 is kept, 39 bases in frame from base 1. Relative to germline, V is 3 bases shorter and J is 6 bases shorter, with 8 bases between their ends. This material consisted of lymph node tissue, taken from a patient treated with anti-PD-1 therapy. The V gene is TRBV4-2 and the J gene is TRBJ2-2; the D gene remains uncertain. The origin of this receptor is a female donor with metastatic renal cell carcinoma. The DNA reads TGTGCCAGCAGCCATGAGTCCCCCGGGGAGCTGTTTTTT. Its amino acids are CASSHESPGELFF.